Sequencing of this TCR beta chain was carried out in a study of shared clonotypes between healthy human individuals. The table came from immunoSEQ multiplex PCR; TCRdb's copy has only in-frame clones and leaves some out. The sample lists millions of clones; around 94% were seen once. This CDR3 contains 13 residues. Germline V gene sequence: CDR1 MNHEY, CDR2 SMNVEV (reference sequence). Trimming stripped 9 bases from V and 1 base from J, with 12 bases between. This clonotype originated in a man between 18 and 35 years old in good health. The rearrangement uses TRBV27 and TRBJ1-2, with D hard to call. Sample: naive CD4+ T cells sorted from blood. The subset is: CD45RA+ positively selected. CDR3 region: CARARAVNYGYTF. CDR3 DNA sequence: TGTGCCAGGGCCCGGGCAGTTAACTATGGCTACACCTTC.